Sequencing of this TCR beta chain was carried out in a study of blood T cell repertoires in COVID-19. Study-level background: Samples representing acute and convalescent COVID-19 were sourced from the United States, Italy and Spain. T cells, B-cell-depleted T cells, or PBMCs supplied cDNA or gDNA.

Trimming removed 1 base from V and 8 bases from J, with 15 bases in between. The CDR3 sequence is 16 residues long. The V gene's germline CDR1 is MGHRA and CDR2 YSYEKL. Per the study methods: Reference gene primer amplification gave estimated nucleated cell counts. The protocol was immunoSEQ multiplex PCR, while the TCRdb copy is restricted to in-frame clones and leaves out a portion. V and J calls and clone size are as listed in that table; D and trimming were resolved from the DNA. Of tens of thousands of clones in the sample, around 90% were seen once. Source material: peripheral blood. The genes are TRBV4-1 and TRBJ1-6; unclear D gene. The clonotype originates from a woman aged 80 or over with active COVID-19. The CDR3 DNA follows: TGCGCCAGCAGCCAAGTTGCAAACAATGAAGATTCACCCCTCCACTTT. It yields the protein CASSQVANNEDSPLHF.